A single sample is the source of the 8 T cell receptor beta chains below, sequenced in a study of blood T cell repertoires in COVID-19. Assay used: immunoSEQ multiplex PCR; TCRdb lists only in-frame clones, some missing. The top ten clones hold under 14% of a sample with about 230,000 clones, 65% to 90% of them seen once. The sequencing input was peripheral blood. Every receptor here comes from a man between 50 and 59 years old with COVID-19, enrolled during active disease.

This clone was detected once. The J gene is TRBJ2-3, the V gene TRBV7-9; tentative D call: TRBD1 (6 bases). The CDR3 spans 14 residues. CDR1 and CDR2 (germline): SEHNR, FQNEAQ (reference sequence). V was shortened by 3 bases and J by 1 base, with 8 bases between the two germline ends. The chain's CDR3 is CASSLGAGTDTQYF. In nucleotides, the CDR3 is TGTGCCAGCAGCTTGGGGGCCGGCACAGATACGCAGTATTTT.

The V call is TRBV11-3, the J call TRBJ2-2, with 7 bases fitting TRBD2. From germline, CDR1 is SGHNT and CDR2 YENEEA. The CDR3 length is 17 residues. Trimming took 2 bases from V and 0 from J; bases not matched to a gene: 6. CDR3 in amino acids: CASSLSLREANTGELFF. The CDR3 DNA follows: TGTGCCAGCAGCTTATCCCTACGGGAGGCGAACACCGGGGAGCTGTTTTTT. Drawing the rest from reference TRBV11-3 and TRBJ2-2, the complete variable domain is EAGVVQSPRYKIIEKKQPVAFWCNPISGHNTLYWYLQNLGQGPELLIRYENEEAVDDSQLPKDRFSAERLKGVDSTLKIQPAELGDSAVYLCASSLSLREANTGELFFGEGSRLTVL.

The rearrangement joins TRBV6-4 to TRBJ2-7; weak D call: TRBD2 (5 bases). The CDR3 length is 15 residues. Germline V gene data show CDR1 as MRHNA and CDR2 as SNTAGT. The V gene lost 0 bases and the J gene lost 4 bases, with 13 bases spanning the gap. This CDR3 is CASSDSKQTGYEQYF. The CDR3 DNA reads TGTGCCAGCAGTGACTCGAAGCAGACGGGGTACGAGCAGTACTTC.

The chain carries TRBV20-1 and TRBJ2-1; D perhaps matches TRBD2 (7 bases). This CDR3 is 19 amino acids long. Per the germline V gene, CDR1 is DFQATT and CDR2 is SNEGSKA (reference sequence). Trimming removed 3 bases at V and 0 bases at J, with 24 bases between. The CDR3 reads CSASVGGQVVASSYNEQFF. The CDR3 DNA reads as TGCAGTGCTAGTGTCGGGGGGCAGGTAGTTGCAAGCTCCTACAATGAGCAGTTCTTC.

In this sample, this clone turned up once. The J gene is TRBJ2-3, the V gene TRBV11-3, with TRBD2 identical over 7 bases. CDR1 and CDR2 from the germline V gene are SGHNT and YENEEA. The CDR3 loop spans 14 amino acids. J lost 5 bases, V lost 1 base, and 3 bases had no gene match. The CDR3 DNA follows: TGTGCCAGCAGCTTAGGGCGGGAGCGAGATACGCAGTATTTT. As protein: CASSLGRERDTQYF.

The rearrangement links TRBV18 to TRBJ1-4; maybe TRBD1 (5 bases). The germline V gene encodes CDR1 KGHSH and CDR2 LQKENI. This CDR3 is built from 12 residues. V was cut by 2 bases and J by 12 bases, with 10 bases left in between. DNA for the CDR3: TGTGCCAGCTCACCAGTTGGGGCGGAACTGTTTTTT. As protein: CASSPVGAELFF.

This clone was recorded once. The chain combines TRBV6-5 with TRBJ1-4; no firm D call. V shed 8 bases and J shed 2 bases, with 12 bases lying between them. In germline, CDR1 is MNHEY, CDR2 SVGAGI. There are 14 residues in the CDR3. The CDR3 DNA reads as TGTGCCAGCCCTATAGGAGGGACTAATGAAAAACTGTTTTTT. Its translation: CASPIGGTNEKLFF.

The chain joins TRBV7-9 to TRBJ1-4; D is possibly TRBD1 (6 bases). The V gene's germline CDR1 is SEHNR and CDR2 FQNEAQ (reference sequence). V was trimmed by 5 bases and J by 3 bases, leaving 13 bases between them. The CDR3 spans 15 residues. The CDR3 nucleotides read TGTGCCAGCAGCGGCATGGGGGCGCCTAATGAAAAACTGTTTTTT. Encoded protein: CASSGMGAPNEKLFF.